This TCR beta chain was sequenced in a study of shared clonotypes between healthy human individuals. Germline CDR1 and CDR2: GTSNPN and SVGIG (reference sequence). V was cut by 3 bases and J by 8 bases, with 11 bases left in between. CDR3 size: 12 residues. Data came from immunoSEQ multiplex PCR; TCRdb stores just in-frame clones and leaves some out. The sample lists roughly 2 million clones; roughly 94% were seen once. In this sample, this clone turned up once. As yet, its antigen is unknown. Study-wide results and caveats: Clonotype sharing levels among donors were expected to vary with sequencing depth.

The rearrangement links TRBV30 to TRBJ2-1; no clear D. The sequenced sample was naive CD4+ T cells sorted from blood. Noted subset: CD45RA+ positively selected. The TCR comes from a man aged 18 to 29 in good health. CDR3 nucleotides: TGTGCCTGGAGCGGCGAAACCCATGAGCAGTTCTTC. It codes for CAWSGETHEQFF.